This T cell receptor (beta chain) was sequenced in a study of shared clonotypes between healthy human individuals. Per germline, CDR1 MNHEY and CDR2 SVGAGI. The ends lost 6 bases at V and 11 bases at J; junction bases unmatched: 13. The CDR3 covers 13 residues. Profiled with immunoSEQ multiplex PCR; TCRdb holds only in-frame clones, not every one. The sample lists roughly 2.1 million clones; 93% were seen once. CD45RO-negative, CCR7-selected cells formed the naive CD8 fraction, which excluded terminally differentiated effector memory CD45RA+ cells. This chain joins TRBV6-5 and TRBJ2-7; 7 bases line up with TRBD2. The TCR originated in a man aged 18-30 years in good health. Some clones in this sample may be carry-over from other donors' samples. The sample was naive CD8+ T cells from PBMCs. CDR3 sequence (DNA): TGTGCCAGCAGCCAGACTACCTCTGGGGGGGAGTACTTC. It is translated as CASSQTTSGGEYF.